The 17 T cell receptor beta chains reported below all come from one sample, sequenced in a study of identical twins (dated by TCRdb to 2016 to 2017). The receptor library was made with 5' RACE. Reads for this sample came from an Illumina HiSeq 2000. TCRdb reprocessed the public reads (quality trimming at Q25 with fastp, clone calling with MiXCR) and kept in-frame beta chains. Merged by CDR3 protein, the rows form single entries marked with the most common genes and DNA. For this sample there are about 490,000 distinct CDR3 sequences; around 15% appear just once. The ten largest clones take up roughly 0.43% of the sample. The same specimen was also included in a second study, on yellow fever vaccine responses in identical twins.

The specimen was CD4+ T cells sorted from blood. Receptors originate from a woman between 18 and 29 years old in good health.

CDR3 sequence (DNA): TGTGCCAGCAGCTTCAACCGGGATTACGAGCAGTACTTC. Translating gives CASSFNRDYEQYF. J is TRBJ2-7 and V is TRBV7-8; weak D call: TRBD2 (5 bases). The CDR3 covers 13 residues. Trimming stripped 3 bases from V and 4 bases from J, with 10 bases between. Germline V gene lookup returns CDR1 SGHVS and CDR2 FQNEAQ.

There are a few counts of this clonotype. The V gene is TRBV29-1, the J gene TRBJ2-6; D remains ambiguous. In germline, CDR1 is SQVTM, CDR2 ANQGSEA. Trimming removed 7 bases at V and 0 bases at J, with 7 bases between. The CDR3 consists of 13 residues. This chain's CDR3 is CSGLHSGANVLTF. DNA of the CDR3: TGCAGCGGGCTTCACTCTGGGGCCAACGTCCTGACTTTC.

In its sample, this clonotype was seen many times. The chain carries TRBV5-1 and TRBJ2-1; D is perhaps TRBD2 (6 bases). V was clipped by 5 bases and J by 10 bases, with 16 bases between them. The CDR3 is made up of 13 amino acids. Germline values: CDR1 SGHRS, CDR2 YFSETQ. CDR3 sequence reads: CASSLTSAGEQFF. For the CDR3, the DNA is TGCGCCAGCAGTTTGACTAGTGCCGGCGAGCAGTTCTTC.

Of note for this clonotype: The junction differs from germline at one of its ends, possibly a read error. DNA of the CDR3: TGCAGTGCTGGAGACCGTGAGCGGGAGGACACAGATACGCAGTATTTT. This codes for CSAGDREREDTDTQYF. The chain carries TRBV20-1 and TRBJ2-3; 9 bases are shared with TRBD2. The CDR3 covers 16 residues. The V gene's germline CDR1 is DFQATT and CDR2 SNEGSKA (reference sequence).

This clonotype was seen a handful of times. V is TRBV29-1 and J is TRBJ2-3; TRBD1 matches at 7 bases. The CDR3 consists of 15 residues. Germline CDR1 is SQVTM and CDR2 is ANQGSEA. V gave up 0 bases and J gave up 4 bases; unmatched junction bases: 7. The CDR3 region is CSVEEQTGSPDTQYF. The CDR3 DNA sequence: TGCAGCGTTGAAGAGCAGACAGGGTCACCAGATACGCAGTATTTT.

V gene TRBV11-1 combines with J gene TRBJ1-2; unclear D gene. Germline V gives CDR1 SGHAT, CDR2 FQDESV (reference sequence). Trimming left V 5 bases short and J 8 bases short, with 18 bases between. The CDR3 is made up of 14 amino acids. CDR3 region: CASSRGGSTMGYTF. CDR3 in DNA: TGTGCCAGCAGCCGCGGCGGATCTACTATGGGCTACACCTTC.

This clonotype has ten or more counts. The CDR3 coding sequence is TGCGCCAGCAGTGAGTCGGCTAGCGGATACTACGAGCAGTACTTC. It yields the protein CASSESASGYYEQYF. The chain has TRBV10-1 and TRBJ2-7, with 7 bases fitting TRBD2. Looked up from germline, CDR1 is WNHNN and CDR2 is SYGVQD (reference sequence). V lost 0 bases and J lost 3; bases outside the gene matches: 5. There are 15 residues in the CDR3.

V and J are TRBV3-1 and TRBJ2-1; 15 bases fit TRBD2. The CDR3 runs 17 residues. Trimming removed 8 bases from V and 4 bases from J; junction bases left unmatched: 9. The germline gives CDR1 LGHDT, CDR2 YNNKEL (reference sequence). The CDR3 loop reads CASALRTSGRGYNEQFF. CDR3 bases: TGTGCCAGCGCCCTCCGGACTAGCGGGAGGGGTTACAATGAGCAGTTCTTC.

V gene TRBV12-3 or TRBV12-4 combines with J gene TRBJ1-2, with D perhaps TRBD1 (6 bases). This CDR3 has 14 amino acids. Trimming pared 5 bases from V and 4 bases from J, leaving 14 bases between. This CDR3 is CASSGPGESYGYTF. DNA of the CDR3: TGTGCCAGCAGTGGCCCAGGGGAGTCCTATGGCTACACCTTC.

This clonotype was seen a few times. This chain connects TRBV12-3 or TRBV12-4 to TRBJ2-3; 7 bases align to TRBD2. V shed 3 bases, J shed 4 bases, and the junction held 7 bases outside the gene matches. The CDR3 consists of 15 residues. The CDR3 nucleotides are TGTGCCAGCAGTTTTTGGGGGGGGGAAGCAGATACGCAGTATTTT. Protein sequence: CASSFWGGEADTQYF.

This sequence joins TRBV28 and TRBJ1-5; D is undetermined. Germline loops: CDR1 MDHEN, CDR2 SYDVKM. The CDR3 extends over 13 amino acids. With 2 bases removed from V and 7 bases from J, the gap between germline ends came to 9 bases. The CDR3 DNA reads as TGTGCCAGCAGTTTAGGGGTGGGCCAGCCCCAGCATTTT. Amino acids: CASSLGVGQPQHF.

This rearrangement joins TRBV2 to TRBJ1-4; D remains unclear. Trimming removed 7 bases from V and 7 bases from J, with 7 bases in between. This CDR3 spans 11 amino acids. Germline V lookup: CDR1 SNHLY, CDR2 FYNNEI. This CDR3 reads CASKDFEKLFF. The CDR3, as DNA: TGTGCCAGCAAAGACTTTGAAAAACTGTTTTTT.

The chain has TRBV20-1 and TRBJ1-2; 7 positions agree with TRBD1. CDR3 length equals 14 residues. The junction had 7 bases not matched to a gene; V was cut back by 6 bases and J by 0 bases. The germline gives CDR1 DFQATT, CDR2 SNEGSKA (reference sequence). CDR3 DNA sequence: TGCAGTGCGGCCCGGACAGGTTCTAACTATGGCTACACCTTC. It specifies CSAARTGSNYGYTF.

This clonotype was detected many times. The J gene is TRBJ2-7, the V gene TRBV20-1; no clear D gene. This CDR3 spans 13 amino acids. The germline CDR1 and CDR2 sequences are DFQATT and SNEGSKA (reference sequence). The germline V and J ends were trimmed by 0 bases and 2 bases, with 8 bases remaining between them. The CDR3 nucleotides read TGCAGTGCTAGAGAGGGCACGACCTACGAGCAGTACGTC. Its protein is CSAREGTTYEQYV.

In its sample, this clonotype was seen many times. The chain couples TRBV27 to TRBJ2-7; possible D gene TRBD1, 6 bases. V was trimmed by 5 bases and J by 1 base, leaving 18 bases between them. The CDR3 contains 16 residues. Germline V gene lookup returns CDR1 MNHEY and CDR2 SMNVEV (reference sequence). CDR3 nucleotides: TGTGCCAGCAGTCCTGAACAGGGTATCTTATCCTACGAGCAGTACTTC. It is translated as CASSPEQGILSYEQYF.

This chain connects TRBV18 to TRBJ2-1; D remains unclear. Trimming removed 0 bases at V and 0 bases at J, with 12 bases between. The CDR3 is 17 residues long. The germline V gene has CDR1 KGHSH and CDR2 LQKENI. DNA of the CDR3: TGTGCCAGCTCACCACCGGTCACCCAGAGCTCCTACAATGAGCAGTTCTTC. This codes for CASSPPVTQSSYNEQFF. Drawing the rest from reference TRBV18 and TRBJ2-1, the complete variable domain is NAGVMQNPRHLVRRRGQEARLRCSPMKGHSHVYWYRQLPEEGLKFMVYLQKENIIDESGMPKERFSAEFPKEGPSILRIQQVVRGDSAAYFCASSPPVTQSSYNEQFFGPGTRLTVL.

CDR3 region: CSAPGGTEAFF. In DNA, the CDR3 is TGCAGTGCCCCAGGGGGTACTGAAGCTTTCTTT. The rearrangement links TRBV20-1 to TRBJ1-1, with TRBD1 matching 7 bases. V was clipped by 6 bases and J by 5 bases; unmatched bases: 3. This CDR3 region has 11 residues. In germline, CDR1 is DFQATT, CDR2 SNEGSKA (reference sequence).